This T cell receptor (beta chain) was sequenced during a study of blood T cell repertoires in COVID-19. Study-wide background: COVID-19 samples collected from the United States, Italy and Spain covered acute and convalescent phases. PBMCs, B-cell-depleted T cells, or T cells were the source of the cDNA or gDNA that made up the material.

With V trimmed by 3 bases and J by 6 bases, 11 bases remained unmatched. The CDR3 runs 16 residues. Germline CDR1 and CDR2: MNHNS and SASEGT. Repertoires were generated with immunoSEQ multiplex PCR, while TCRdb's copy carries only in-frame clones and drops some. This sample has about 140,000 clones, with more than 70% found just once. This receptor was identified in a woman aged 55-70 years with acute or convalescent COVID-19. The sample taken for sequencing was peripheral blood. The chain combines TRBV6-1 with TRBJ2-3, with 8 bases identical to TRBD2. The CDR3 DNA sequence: TGTGCCAGCAGTGATCCCAAGCGGGGGACCAAGGATACGCAGTATTTT. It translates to CASSDPKRGTKDTQYF.